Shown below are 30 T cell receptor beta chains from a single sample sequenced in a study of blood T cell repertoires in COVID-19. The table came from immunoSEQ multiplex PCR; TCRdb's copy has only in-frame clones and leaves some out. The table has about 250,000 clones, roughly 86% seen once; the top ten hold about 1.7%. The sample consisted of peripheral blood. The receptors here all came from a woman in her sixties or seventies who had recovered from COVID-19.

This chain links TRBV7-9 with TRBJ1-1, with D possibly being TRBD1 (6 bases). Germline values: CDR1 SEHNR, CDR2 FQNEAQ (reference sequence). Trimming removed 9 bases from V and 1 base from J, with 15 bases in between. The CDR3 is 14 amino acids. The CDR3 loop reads CASGGASGNTEAFF. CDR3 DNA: TGTGCCAGTGGGGGCGCGTCGGGGAACACTGAAGCTTTCTTT.

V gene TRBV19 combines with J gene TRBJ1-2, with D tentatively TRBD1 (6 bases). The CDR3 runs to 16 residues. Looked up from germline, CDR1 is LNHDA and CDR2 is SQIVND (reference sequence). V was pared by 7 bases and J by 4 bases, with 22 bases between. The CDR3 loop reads CASTRAGVFQGYGYTF. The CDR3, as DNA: TGTGCCAGTACGAGGGCAGGGGTGTTCCAGGGCTATGGCTACACCTTC.

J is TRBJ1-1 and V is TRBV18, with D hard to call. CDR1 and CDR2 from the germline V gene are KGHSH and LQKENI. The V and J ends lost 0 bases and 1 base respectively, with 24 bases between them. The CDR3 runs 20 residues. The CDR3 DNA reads TGTGCCAGCTCACCACCCCCAGGCATTTATATCGCACAGAAGAACACTGAAGCTTTCTTT. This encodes CASSPPPGIYIAQKNTEAFF. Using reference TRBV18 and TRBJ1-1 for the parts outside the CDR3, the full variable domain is NAGVMQNPRHLVRRRGQEARLRCSPMKGHSHVYWYRQLPEEGLKFMVYLQKENIIDESGMPKERFSAEFPKEGPSILRIQQVVRGDSAAYFCASSPPPGIYIAQKNTEAFFGQGTRLTVV.

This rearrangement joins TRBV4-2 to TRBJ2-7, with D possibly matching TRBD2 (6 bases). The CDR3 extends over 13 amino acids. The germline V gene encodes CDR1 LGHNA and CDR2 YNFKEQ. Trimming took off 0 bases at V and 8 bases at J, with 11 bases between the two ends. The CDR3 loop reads CASSQESAGQQYF. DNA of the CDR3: TGTGCCAGCAGCCAAGAGTCGGCGGGGCAGCAGTACTTC.

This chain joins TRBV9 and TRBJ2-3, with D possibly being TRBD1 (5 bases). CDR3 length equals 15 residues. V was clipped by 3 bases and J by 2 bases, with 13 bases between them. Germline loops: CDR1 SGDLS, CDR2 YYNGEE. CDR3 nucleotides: TGTGCCAGCAGCGGCGGCAGGGTTTTCACAGATACGCAGTATTTT. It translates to CASSGGRVFTDTQYF.

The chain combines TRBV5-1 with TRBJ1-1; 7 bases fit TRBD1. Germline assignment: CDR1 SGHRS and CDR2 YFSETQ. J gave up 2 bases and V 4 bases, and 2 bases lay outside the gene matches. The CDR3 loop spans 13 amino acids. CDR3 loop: CASSNRGNTEAFF. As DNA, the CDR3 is TGCGCCAGCAGCAACAGGGGAAACACTGAAGCTTTCTTT.

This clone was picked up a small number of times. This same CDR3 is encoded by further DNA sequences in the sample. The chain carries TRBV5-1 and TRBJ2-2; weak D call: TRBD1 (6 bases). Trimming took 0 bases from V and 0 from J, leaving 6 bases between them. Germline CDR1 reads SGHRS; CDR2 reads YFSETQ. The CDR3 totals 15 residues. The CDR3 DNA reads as TGCGCCAGCAGCTTGGGGACAGCGAACACCGGGGAGCTGTTTTTT. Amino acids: CASSLGTANTGELFF. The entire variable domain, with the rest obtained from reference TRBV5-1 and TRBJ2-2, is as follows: KAGVTQTPRYLIKTRGQQVTLSCSPISGHRSVSWYQQTPGQGLQFLFEYFSETQRNKGNFPGRFSGRQFSNSRSEMNVSTLELGDSALYLCASSLGTANTGELFFGEGSRLTVL.

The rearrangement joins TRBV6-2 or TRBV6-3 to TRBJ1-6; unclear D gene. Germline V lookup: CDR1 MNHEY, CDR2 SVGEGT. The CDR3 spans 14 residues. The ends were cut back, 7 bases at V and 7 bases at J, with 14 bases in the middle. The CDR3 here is CASNPIGRNSPLHF. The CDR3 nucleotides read TGTGCCAGCAACCCGATAGGGAGGAATTCACCCCTCCACTTT.

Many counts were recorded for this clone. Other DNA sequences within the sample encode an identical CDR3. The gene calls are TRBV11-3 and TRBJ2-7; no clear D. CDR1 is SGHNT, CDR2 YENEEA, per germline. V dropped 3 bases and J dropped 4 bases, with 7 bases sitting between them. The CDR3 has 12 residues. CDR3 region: CASSLTGYEQYF. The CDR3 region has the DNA TGTGCCAGCAGCTTGACCGGGTACGAGCAGTACTTC. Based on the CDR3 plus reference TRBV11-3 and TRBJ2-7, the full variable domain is EAGVVQSPRYKIIEKKQPVAFWCNPISGHNTLYWYLQNLGQGPELLIRYENEEAVDDSQLPKDRFSAERLKGVDSTLKIQPAELGDSAVYLCASSLTGYEQYFGPGTRLTVT.

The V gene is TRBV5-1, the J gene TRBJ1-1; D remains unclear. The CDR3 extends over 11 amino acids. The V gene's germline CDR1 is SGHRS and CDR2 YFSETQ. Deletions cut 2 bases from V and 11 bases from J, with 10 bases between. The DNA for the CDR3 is TGCGCCAGCAGCTTCGGTCCGGAGGCTTTCTTT. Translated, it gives CASSFGPEAFF. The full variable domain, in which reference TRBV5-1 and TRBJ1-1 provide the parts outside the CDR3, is KAGVTQTPRYLIKTRGQQVTLSCSPISGHRSVSWYQQTPGQGLQFLFEYFSETQRNKGNFPGRFSGRQFSNSRSEMNVSTLELGDSALYLCASSFGPEAFFGQGTRLTVV.

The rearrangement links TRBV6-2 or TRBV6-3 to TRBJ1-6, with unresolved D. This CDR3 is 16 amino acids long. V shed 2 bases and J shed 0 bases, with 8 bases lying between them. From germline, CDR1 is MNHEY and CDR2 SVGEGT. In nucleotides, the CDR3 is TGTGCCAGCAGTTACCCCCGGTACTCCTATAATTCACCCCTCCACTTT. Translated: CASSYPRYSYNSPLHF.

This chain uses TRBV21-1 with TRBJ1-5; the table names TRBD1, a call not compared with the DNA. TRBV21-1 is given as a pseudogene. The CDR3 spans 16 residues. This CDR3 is CASSTRDRVLNQPQHF. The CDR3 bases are TGTGCCAGCAGCACCCGGGACAGGGTTCTCAATCAGCCCCAGCATTTT.

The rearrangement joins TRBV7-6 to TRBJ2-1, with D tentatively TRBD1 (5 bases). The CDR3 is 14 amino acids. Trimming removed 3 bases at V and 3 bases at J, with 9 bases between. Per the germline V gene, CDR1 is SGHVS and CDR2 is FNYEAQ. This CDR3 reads CASSFETVYNEQFF. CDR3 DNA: TGTGCCAGCAGCTTCGAGACAGTCTACAATGAGCAGTTCTTC.

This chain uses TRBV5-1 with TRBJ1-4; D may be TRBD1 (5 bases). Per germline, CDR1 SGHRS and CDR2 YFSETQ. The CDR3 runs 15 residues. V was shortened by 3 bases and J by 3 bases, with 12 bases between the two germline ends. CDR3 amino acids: CASSSTVQANEKLFF. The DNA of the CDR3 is TGCGCCAGCAGCTCTACAGTACAGGCTAATGAAAAACTGTTTTTT.

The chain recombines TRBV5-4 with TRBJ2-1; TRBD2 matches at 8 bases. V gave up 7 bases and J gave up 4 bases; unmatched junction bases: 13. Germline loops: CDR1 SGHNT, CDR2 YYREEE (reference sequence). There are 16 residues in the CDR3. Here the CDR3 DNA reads TGTGCCAGCTTCCGGCCGGGTAGCGGGGCGTACAATGAGCAGTTCTTC. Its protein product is CASFRPGSGAYNEQFF.

Written as DNA, the CDR3 is TGTGCCAGCAGTGCTAGCGGGGGGCACTCCTACGAGCAGTACTTC. Translated, it gives CASSASGGHSYEQYF. J is TRBJ2-7 and V is TRBV2; TRBD2 matches 11 bases. CDR3 length equals 15 residues. From germline, CDR1 is SNHLY and CDR2 FYNNEI. Trimming took 4 bases from V and 0 from J; bases not matched to a gene: 2.

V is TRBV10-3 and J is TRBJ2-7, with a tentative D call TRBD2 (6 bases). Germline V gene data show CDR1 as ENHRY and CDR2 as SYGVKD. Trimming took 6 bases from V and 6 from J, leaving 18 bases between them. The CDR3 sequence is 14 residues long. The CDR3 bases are TGTGCCATCAGGGAGAGCGGGCAGGAAGGCGAGCAGTACTTC. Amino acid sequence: CAIRESGQEGEQYF.

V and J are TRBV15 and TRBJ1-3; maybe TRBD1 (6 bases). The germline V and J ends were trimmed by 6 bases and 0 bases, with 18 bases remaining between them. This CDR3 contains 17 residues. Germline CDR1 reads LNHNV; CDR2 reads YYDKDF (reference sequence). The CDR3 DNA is TGTGCCACCAGTCCGCACCAACAGGGCCTCTCTGGAAACACCATATATTTT. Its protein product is CATSPHQQGLSGNTIYF.

This CDR3 reads CASSQEGGAPTQPQHF. The CDR3, as DNA: TGTGCCAGCAGCCAAGAAGGCGGGGCCCCAACTCAGCCCCAGCATTTT. V usage is TRBV4-2 and J usage is TRBJ1-5; D possibly corresponds to TRBD1 (5 bases). This CDR3 is 16 amino acids long. The V end was cut by 0 bases, the J end by 6 bases, with 15 bases between. From germline, CDR1 is LGHNA and CDR2 YNFKEQ.

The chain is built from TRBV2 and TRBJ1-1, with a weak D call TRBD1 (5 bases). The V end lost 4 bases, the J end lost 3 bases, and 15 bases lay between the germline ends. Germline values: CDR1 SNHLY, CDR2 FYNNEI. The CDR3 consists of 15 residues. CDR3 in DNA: TGTGCCAGCAGTGCCGACAGATCCACGTACACTGAAGCTTTCTTT. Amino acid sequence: CASSADRSTYTEAFF.

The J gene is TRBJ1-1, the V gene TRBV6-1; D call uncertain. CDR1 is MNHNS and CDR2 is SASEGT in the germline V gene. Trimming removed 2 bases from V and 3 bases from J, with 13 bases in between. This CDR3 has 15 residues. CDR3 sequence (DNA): TGTGCCAGCAGTGAATTGGCTGTGGAGGACACTGAAGCTTTCTTT. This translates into CASSELAVEDTEAFF.

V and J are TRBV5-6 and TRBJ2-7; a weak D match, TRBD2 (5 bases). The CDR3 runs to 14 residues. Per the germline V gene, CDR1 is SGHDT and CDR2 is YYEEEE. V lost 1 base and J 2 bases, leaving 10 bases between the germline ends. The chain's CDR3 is CASSLLRGTYEQYF. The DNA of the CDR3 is TGTGCCAGCAGCTTGTTACGAGGGACCTACGAGCAGTACTTC. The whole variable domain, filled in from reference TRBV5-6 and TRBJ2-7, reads DAGVTQSPTHLIKTRGQQVTLRCSPKSGHDTVSWYQQALGQGPQFIFQYYEEEERQRGNFPDRFSGHQFPNYSSELNVNALLLGDSALYLCASSLLRGTYEQYFGPGTRLTVT.

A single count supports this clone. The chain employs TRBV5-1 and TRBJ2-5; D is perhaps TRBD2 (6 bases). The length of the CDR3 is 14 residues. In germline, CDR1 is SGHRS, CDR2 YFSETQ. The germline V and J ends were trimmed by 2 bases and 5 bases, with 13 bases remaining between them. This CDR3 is CASSFAGRIETQYF. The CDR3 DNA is TGCGCCAGCAGCTTTGCGGGGAGAATTGAGACCCAGTACTTC. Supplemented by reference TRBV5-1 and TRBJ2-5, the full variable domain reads KAGVTQTPRYLIKTRGQQVTLSCSPISGHRSVSWYQQTPGQGLQFLFEYFSETQRNKGNFPGRFSGRQFSNSRSEMNVSTLELGDSALYLCASSFAGRIETQYFGPGTRLLVL.

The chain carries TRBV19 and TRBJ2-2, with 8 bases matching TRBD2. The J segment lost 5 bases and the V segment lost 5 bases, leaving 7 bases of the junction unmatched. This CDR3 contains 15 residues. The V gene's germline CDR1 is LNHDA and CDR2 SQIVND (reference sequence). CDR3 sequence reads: CASSLRGGQTGELFF. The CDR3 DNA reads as TGTGCCAGTAGTCTCCGGGGGGGCCAAACCGGGGAGCTGTTTTTT.

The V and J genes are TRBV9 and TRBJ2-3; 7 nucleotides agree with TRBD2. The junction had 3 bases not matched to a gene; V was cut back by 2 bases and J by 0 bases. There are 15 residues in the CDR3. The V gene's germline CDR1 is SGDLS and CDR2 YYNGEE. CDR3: CASSVYGGSTDTQYF. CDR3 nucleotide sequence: TGTGCCAGCAGCGTTTACGGGGGGAGCACAGATACGCAGTATTTT.

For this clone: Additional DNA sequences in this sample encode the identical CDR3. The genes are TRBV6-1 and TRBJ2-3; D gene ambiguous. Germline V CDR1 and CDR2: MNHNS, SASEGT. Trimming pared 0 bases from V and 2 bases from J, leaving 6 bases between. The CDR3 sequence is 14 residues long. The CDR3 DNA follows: TGTGCCAGCAGTGAAGCCCCCTACACAGATACGCAGTATTTT. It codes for CASSEAPYTDTQYF.

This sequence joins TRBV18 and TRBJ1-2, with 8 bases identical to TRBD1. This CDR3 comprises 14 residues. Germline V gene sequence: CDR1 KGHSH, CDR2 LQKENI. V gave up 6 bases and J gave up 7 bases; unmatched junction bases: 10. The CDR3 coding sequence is TGTGCCAGCTCTCGCGGACAGGGCGAGGGTGGCTACACCTTC. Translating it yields CASSRGQGEGGYTF. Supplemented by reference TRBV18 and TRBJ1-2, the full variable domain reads NAGVMQNPRHLVRRRGQEARLRCSPMKGHSHVYWYRQLPEEGLKFMVYLQKENIIDESGMPKERFSAEFPKEGPSILRIQQVVRGDSAAYFCASSRGQGEGGYTFGSGTRLTVV.

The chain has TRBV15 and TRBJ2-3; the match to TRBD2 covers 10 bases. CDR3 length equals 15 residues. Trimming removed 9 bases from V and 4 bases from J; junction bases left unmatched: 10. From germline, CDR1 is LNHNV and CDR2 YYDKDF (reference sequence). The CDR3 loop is CATTQPGTSADTQYF. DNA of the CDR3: TGTGCCACAACTCAGCCCGGGACTAGCGCAGATACGCAGTATTTT.

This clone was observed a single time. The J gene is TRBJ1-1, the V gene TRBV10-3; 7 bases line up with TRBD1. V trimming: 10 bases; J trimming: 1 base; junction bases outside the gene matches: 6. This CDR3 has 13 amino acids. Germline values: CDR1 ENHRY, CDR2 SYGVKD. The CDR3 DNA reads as TGTGCCAACCGGGACAGTCCGAACACTGAAGCTTTCTTT. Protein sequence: CANRDSPNTEAFF.

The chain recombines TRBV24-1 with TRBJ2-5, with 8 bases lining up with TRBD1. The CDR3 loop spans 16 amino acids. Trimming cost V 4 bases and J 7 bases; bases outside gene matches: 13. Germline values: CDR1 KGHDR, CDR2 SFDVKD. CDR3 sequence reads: CATSDPGQVSRGTQYF. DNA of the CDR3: TGTGCCACCAGTGACCCGGGACAGGTCTCCCGCGGGACCCAGTACTTC.